What follows are 14 T cell receptor beta chains derived from one specimen sequenced in a study of T-cell reconstitution after alpha-beta-depleted transplantation in children. The library targeted TCRbeta and was prepared with unique molecular identifiers. TCRdb recomputed calls from the PCR reads with MiXCR, one row per CDR3 protein. The repertoire includes some 390,000 distinct CDR3 sequences, just over 20% of them detected once, and less than 4.5% sits in the top ten. The material was PBMCs from the stem cell graft donor, obtained from the stem cell graft. These receptors originate from a human donor who donated a stem cell graft to a child with acute myeloid leukemia.

The chain links TRBV5-1 to TRBJ1-2; tentatively, D is TRBD1 (5 bases). Trimming pared 4 bases from V and 4 bases from J, leaving 11 bases between. Germline lookup yields CDR1 SGHRS and CDR2 YFSETQ. CDR3 size: 13 residues. As DNA, the CDR3 is TGCGCCAGCAGCCCGTCTGACAGCTATGGCTACACCTTC. Protein sequence: CASSPSDSYGYTF.

J is TRBJ2-7 and V is TRBV25-1; D gene unclear. The CDR3 runs 13 residues. The ends were cut back, 2 bases at V and 3 bases at J, with 8 bases in the middle. The germline CDR1 and CDR2 sequences are MGHDK and SYGVNS. CDR3 region: CASSENMHYEQYF. The CDR3 nucleotides are TGTGCCAGCAGTGAAAATATGCACTACGAGCAGTACTTC.

CDR3 residues: CASSSTSGTSNTGELFF. In nucleotides, the CDR3 is TGTGCCAGCAGTTCGACGTCCGGGACCTCCAACACCGGGGAGCTGTTTTTT. This chain links TRBV12-3 or TRBV12-4 with TRBJ2-2; the D gene could be TRBD1 or TRBD2 (5 bases each). Trimming removed 4 bases from V and 2 bases from J, with 17 bases in between. The CDR3 extends over 17 amino acids.

This clonotype appeared a few times. The chain combines TRBV10-2 with TRBJ2-1, with D perhaps TRBD2 (5 bases). Trimming took 3 bases from V and 9 from J, leaving 12 bases between them. CDR1 and CDR2 (germline): WSHSY, SAAADI. The CDR3 covers 13 residues. CDR3 protein: CASSEGLPAEQFF. As DNA, the CDR3 is TGCGCCAGCAGTGAAGGACTCCCGGCTGAGCAGTTCTTC.

This clonotype was counted a few times. CDR3: CASSLGPTSAYEQYF. The CDR3 nucleotides read TGTGCCAGCAGTTTAGGCCCGACTAGCGCCTACGAGCAGTACTTC. V is TRBV12-3 or TRBV12-4 and J is TRBJ2-7, with 8 nucleotides matching TRBD2. The CDR3 totals 15 residues. V trimming: 1 base; J trimming: 2 bases; junction bases outside the gene matches: 4.

The gene calls are TRBV5-1 and TRBJ2-3; 8 positions agree with TRBD1. Trimming removed 4 bases from V and 6 bases from J; junction bases left unmatched: 7. The germline V gene has CDR1 SGHRS and CDR2 YFSETQ. The CDR3 has 14 residues. The CDR3 DNA is TGCGCCAGCAGCCTGGACAGGGTTCGGGATACGCAGTATTTT. This codes for CASSLDRVRDTQYF.

CDR3 sequence: CASSYSGQYSSYNSPLHF. The CDR3 DNA sequence: TGTGCCAGCAGTTACAGTGGACAGTATAGCTCCTATAATTCACCCCTCCACTTT. V is TRBV6-5 and J is TRBJ1-6; D is perhaps TRBD1 (6 bases). V lost 2 bases and J 0 bases, leaving 14 bases between the germline ends. The V gene's germline CDR1 is MNHEY and CDR2 SVGAGI. CDR3 size: 18 residues.

This clonotype was recorded many times. The chain carries TRBV20-1 and TRBJ1-5; TRBD1 might be the D (5 bases). Germline lookup yields CDR1 DFQATT and CDR2 SNEGSKA (reference sequence). V lost 3 bases, J lost 1 base, and 7 bases lay in between. This CDR3 region has 13 residues. The CDR3 protein is CSASDSSNQPQHF. The CDR3, as DNA: TGCAGTGCTAGCGACAGCAGCAATCAGCCCCAGCATTTT.

This clonotype was seen only a few times. The CDR3 region is CASSISGELFF. The CDR3 region has the DNA TGTGCCAGCAGCATATCCGGGGAGCTGTTTTTT. This chain links TRBV7-9 with TRBJ2-2; D is ambiguous. The V and J ends lost 5 bases and 6 bases respectively, with 4 bases between them. The CDR3 consists of 11 residues. Germline V lookup: CDR1 SEHNR, CDR2 FQNEAQ (reference sequence).

The CDR3 coding sequence is TGCGCCAGCAGCTTAGGACTAGCGGGATACTACGAGCAGTACTTC. Protein: CASSLGLAGYYEQYF. The rearrangement uses TRBV5-1 and TRBJ2-7; 12 bases fit TRBD2. Germline values: CDR1 SGHRS, CDR2 YFSETQ. After removal of 2 bases from V and 3 bases from J, the junction contained 3 bases not matched to a gene. The CDR3 runs 15 residues.

This clonotype was seen a few times. The rearrangement uses TRBV10-2 and TRBJ2-7; D is possibly TRBD2 (6 bases). Per germline, CDR1 WSHSY and CDR2 SAAADI. The CDR3 covers 19 residues. The V gene lost 0 bases and the J gene lost 0 bases, with 21 bases spanning the gap. The chain's CDR3 is CASSESGLVAAASSYEQYF. CDR3 nucleotide sequence: TGCGCCAGCAGTGAGTCGGGTTTAGTAGCGGCGGCGTCCTCCTACGAGCAGTACTTC.

This clonotype was detected a few times. The rearrangement joins TRBV20-1 to TRBJ2-4; D gene uncertain. Germline V gene lookup returns CDR1 DFQATT and CDR2 SNEGSKA (reference sequence). The length of the CDR3 is 14 residues. Trimming took 3 bases from V and 0 from J, leaving 9 bases between them. In nucleotides, the CDR3 is TGCAGTGCTAGTCTAAACCTAGCCAAAAACATTCAGTACTTC. Its protein is CSASLNLAKNIQYF.

This chain joins TRBV20-1 and TRBJ2-1; D may match TRBD1 or TRBD2 (5 bases each). From germline, CDR1 is DFQATT and CDR2 SNEGSKA (reference sequence). The CDR3 is made up of 16 amino acids. Trimming pared 5 bases from V and 2 bases from J, leaving 19 bases between. The CDR3 DNA reads as TGCAGTGCTCTCCTCGACAAAGGGACCACCTACAATGAGCAGTTCTTC. Its protein is CSALLDKGTTYNEQFF.

This sequence joins TRBV20-1 and TRBJ2-1, with D tentatively TRBD2 (6 bases). Germline CDR1 reads DFQATT; CDR2 reads SNEGSKA (reference sequence). With 6 bases removed from V and 4 bases from J, the gap between germline ends came to 19 bases. There are 15 residues in the CDR3. The CDR3 spells CSAITGDTLYNEQFF. CDR3 in DNA: TGCAGTGCCATAACGGGGGATACCCTGTACAATGAGCAGTTCTTC.